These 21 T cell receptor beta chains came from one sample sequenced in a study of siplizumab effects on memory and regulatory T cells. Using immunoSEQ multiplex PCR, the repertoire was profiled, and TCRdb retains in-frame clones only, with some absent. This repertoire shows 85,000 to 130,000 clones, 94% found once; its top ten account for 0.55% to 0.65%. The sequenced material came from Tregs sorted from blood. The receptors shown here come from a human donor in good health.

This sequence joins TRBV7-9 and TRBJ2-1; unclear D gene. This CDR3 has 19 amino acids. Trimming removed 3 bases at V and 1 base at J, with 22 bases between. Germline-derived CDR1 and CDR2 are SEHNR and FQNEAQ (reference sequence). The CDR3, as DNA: TGTGCCAGCAGCTTTTGGGTGCGTCTGAAACGACCTTCCTACAATGAGCAGTTCTTC. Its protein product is CASSFWVRLKRPSYNEQFF.

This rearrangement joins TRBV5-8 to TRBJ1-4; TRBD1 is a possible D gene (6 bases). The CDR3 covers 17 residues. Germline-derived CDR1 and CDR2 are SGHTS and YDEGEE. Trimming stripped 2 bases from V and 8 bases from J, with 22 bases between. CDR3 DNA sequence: TGTGCCAGCAGCTTTAGGTCTTACTTTCGACAGGAAGAAAAACTGTTTTTT. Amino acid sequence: CASSFRSYFRQEEKLFF.

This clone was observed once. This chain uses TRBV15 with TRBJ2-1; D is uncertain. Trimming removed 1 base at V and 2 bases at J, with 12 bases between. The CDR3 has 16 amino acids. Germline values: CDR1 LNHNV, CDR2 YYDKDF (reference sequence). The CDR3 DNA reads TGTGCCACCAGCAGAGGTGTACGCCCCACCTACAATGAGCAGTTCTTC. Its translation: CATSRGVRPTYNEQFF.

The CDR3 spells CASSNPGQGASNEQFF. CDR3 DNA: TGTGCCAGCAGCAACCCGGGACAGGGGGCCTCCAATGAGCAGTTCTTC. The chain couples TRBV7-9 to TRBJ2-1; 12 nucleotides match TRBD1. CDR1 is SEHNR, CDR2 FQNEAQ, per germline (reference sequence). The CDR3 sequence is 16 residues long. V was clipped by 5 bases and J by 6 bases; unmatched bases: 8.

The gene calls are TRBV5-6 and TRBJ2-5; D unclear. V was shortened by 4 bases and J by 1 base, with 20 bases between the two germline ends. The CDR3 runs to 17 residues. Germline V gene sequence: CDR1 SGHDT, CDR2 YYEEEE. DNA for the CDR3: TGTGCCAGCAGCAGCTTCGGACGCTCGGCTCCCCAAGAGACCCAGTACTTC. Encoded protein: CASSSFGRSAPQETQYF.

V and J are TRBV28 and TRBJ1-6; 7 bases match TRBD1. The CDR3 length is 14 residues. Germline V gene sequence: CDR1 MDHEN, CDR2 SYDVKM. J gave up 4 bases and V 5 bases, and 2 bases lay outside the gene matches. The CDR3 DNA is TGTGCCAGCAGTCCGGGACAGTATAATTCACCCCTCCACTTT. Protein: CASSPGQYNSPLHF.

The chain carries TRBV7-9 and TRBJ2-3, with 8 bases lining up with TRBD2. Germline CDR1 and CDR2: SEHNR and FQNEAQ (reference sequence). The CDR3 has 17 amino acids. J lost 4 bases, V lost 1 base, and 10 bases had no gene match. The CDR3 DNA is TGTGCCAGCAGCTTAGTCCGAGCGGGAGCGAGGTCAGATACGCAGTATTTT. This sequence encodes CASSLVRAGARSDTQYF.

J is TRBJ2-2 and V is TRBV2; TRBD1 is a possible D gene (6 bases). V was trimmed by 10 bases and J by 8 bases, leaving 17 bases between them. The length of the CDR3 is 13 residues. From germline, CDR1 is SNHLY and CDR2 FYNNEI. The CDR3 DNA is TGTGCCACCTCACAGGGCTTTCGGGGGGAGCTGTTTTTT. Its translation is CATSQGFRGELFF.

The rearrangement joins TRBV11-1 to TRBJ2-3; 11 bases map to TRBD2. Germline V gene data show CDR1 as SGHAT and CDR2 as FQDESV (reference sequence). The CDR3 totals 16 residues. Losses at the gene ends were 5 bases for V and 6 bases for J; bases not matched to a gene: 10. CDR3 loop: CASSQTPSGRPDTQYF. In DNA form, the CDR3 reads TGTGCCAGCAGCCAGACGCCTAGCGGGAGGCCGGATACGCAGTATTTT. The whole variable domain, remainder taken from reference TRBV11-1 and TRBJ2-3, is EAEVAQSPRYKITEKSQAVAFWCDPISGHATLYWYRQILGQGPELLVQFQDESVVDDSQLPKDRFSAERLKGVDSTLKIQPAELGDSAMYLCASSQTPSGRPDTQYFGPGTRLTVL.

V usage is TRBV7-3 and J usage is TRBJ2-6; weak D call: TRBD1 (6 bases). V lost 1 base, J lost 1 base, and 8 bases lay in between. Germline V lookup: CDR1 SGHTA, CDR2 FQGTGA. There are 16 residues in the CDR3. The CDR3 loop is CASSLSRGSGANVLTF. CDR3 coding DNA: TGTGCCAGCAGCTTAAGTAGGGGGTCTGGGGCCAACGTCCTGACTTTC.

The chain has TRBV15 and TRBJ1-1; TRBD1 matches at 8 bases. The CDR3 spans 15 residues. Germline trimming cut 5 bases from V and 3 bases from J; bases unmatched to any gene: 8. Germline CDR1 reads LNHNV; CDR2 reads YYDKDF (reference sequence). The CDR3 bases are TGTGCCACCAGCCGGACAGGGACGGGTCACACTGAAGCTTTCTTT. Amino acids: CATSRTGTGHTEAFF.

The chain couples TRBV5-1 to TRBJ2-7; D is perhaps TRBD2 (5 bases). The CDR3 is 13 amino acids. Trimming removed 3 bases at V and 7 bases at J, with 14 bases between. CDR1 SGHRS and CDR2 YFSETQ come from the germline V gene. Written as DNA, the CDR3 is TGCGCCAGCAGCTCCTCCCGGACTGATGAGCAGTACTTC. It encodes CASSSSRTDEQYF.

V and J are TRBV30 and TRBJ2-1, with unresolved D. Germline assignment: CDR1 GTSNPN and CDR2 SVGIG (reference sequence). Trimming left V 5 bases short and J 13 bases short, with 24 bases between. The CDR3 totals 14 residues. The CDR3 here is CAWVSRGAAKIQFF. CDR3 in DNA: TGTGCCTGGGTGTCTCGCGGAGCCGCAAAAATTCAGTTCTTC. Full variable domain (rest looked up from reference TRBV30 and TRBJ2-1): SQTIHQWPATLVQPVGSPLSLECTVEGTSNPNLYWYRQAAGRGLQLLFYSVGIGQISSEVPQNLSASRPQDRQFILSSKKLLLSDSGFYLCAWVSRGAAKIQFFGPGTRLTVL.

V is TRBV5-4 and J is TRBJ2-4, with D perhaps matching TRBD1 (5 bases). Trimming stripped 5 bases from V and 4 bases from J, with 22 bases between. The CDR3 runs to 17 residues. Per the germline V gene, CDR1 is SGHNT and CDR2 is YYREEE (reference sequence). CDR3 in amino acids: CASSTTAVVGGKNIQYF. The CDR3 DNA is TGTGCCAGCAGTACGACAGCCGTTGTTGGCGGAAAAAACATTCAGTACTTC. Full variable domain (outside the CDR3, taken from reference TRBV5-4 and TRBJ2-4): ETGVTQSPTHLIKTRGQQVTLRCSSQSGHNTVSWYQQALGQGPQFIFQYYREEENGRGNFPPRFSGLQFPNYSSELNVNALELDDSALYLCASSTTAVVGGKNIQYFGAGTRLSVL.

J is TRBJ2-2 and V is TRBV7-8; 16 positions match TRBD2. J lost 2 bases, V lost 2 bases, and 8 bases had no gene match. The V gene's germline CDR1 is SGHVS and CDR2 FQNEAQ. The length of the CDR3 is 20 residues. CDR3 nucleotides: TGTGCCAGCAGCTTAACTCTTGGGACTAGCGGGAGGGCCAACACCGGGGAGCTGTTTTTT. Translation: CASSLTLGTSGRANTGELFF.

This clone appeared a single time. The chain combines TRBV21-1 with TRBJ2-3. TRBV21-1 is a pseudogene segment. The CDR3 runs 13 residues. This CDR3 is CASSKAPNGTQYF. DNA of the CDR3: TGTGCCAGCAGCAAAGCCCCAAATGGTACGCAGTATTTT.

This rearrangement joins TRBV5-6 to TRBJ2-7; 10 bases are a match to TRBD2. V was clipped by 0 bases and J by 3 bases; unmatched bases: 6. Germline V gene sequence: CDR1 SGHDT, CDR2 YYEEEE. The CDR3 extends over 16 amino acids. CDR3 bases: TGTGCCAGCAGCTTGGTCCTACTAGCGGGGAACTACGAGCAGTACTTC. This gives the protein CASSLVLLAGNYEQYF.

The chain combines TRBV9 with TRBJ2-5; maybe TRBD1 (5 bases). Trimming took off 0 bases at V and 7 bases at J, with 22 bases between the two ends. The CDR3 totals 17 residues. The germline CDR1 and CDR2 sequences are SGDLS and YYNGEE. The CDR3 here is CASSVEGVGATWRTQYF. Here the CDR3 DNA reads TGTGCCAGCAGCGTAGAGGGTGTAGGGGCGACCTGGAGGACCCAGTACTTC.

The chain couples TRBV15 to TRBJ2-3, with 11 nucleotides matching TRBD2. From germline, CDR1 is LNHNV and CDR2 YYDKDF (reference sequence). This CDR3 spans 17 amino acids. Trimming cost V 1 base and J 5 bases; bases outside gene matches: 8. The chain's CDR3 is CATSRGLAGIVGDTQYF. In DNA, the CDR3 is TGTGCCACCAGCAGAGGACTAGCGGGAATAGTAGGAGATACGCAGTATTTT.

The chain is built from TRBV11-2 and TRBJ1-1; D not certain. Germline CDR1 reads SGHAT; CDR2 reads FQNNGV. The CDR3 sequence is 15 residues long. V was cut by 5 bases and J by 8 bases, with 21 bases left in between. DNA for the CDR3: TGTGCCAGCAGCCCCACCCTCGCAAACCCCTCCGAAGCTTTCTTT. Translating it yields CASSPTLANPSEAFF.

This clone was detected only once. The CDR3: CASSVGGIVGYNEQFF. The CDR3 nucleotides are TGTGCCAGCAGCGTAGGGGGTATTGTGGGCTACAATGAGCAGTTCTTC. This rearrangement joins TRBV9 to TRBJ2-1, with D uncertain. V lost 0 bases, J lost 3 bases, and 13 bases lay in between. CDR3 size: 16 residues. The V gene's germline CDR1 is SGDLS and CDR2 YYNGEE.